This TCR beta chain appears in the sequencing data of a study of cytomegalovirus exposure and HLA in healthy donors. Findings and caveats of the study: Accurate predictions that matched the HLA-A and HLA-B alleles of most subjects were reportedly made from TCR beta sequences. Associated with HLA alleles at 0.05 false discovery rate in a later analysis were 17,000 or so TCR beta sequences.

On this clone itself: Its target is unknown.

The study ran its PCR with 60 Vbeta and 13 Jbeta primers. Repertoires were generated with immunoSEQ multiplex PCR, while TCRdb's copy carries only in-frame clones and drops some. The sample yields about 110,000 clones, approximately 69% seen once. V dropped 1 base and J dropped 3 bases, with 11 bases sitting between them. The CDR3 has 15 amino acids. Germline V CDR1 and CDR2: LGHNA, YSLEER. This sequence originates from a young man in good health and CMV-seronegative. The rearrangement joins TRBV4-3 to TRBJ2-3; a possible D gene is TRBD1 (6 bases). The material sequenced was PBMCs. The CDR3 nucleotides are TGCGCCAGCAGCCAAGTAGGGGGTAGTACAGATACGCAGTATTTT. This codes for CASSQVGGSTDTQYF.